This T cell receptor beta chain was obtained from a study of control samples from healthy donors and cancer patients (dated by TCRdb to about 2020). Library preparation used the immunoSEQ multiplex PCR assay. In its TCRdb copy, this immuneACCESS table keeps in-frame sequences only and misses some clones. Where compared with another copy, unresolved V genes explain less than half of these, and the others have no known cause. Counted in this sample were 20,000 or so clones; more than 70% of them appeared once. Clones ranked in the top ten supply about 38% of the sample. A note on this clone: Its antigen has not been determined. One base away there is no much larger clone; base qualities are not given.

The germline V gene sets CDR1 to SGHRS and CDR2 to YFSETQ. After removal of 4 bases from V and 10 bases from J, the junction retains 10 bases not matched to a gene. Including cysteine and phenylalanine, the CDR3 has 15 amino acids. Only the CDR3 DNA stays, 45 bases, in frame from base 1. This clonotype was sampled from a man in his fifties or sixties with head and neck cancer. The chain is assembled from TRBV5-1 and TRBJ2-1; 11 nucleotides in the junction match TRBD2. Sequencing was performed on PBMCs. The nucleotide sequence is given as TGCGCCAGCAGCCTAGGACTAGCGGGCCAACGGGAGCAGTTCTTC. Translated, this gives CASSLGLAGQREQFF.